This T cell receptor beta chain was captured in a study of blood T cell repertoires in COVID-19. Study context: Both acute and convalescent COVID-19 samples were obtained from the United States, Italy and Spain. PBMCs, B-cell-depleted T cells, or T cells provided the cDNA or gDNA that made up the material.

Participants came from about two dozen US areas, aged roughly 18 to 89 years. Those designated as exposed participants met a COVID-19 case within 2 weeks before study entry. Data came from immunoSEQ multiplex PCR; TCRdb stores just in-frame clones and leaves some out. Of some 150,000 clones listed, 84% are singletons. Sequencing was done on a sample of PBMCs or T cells enriched from blood (not recorded which). The sequence was obtained from a woman between 50 and 59 years old who had been exposed to COVID-19.

The CDR3 coding sequence is TGTGCCAGCAGCGCGCCAGGGGTTGAAGCTTTCTTT. It is translated as CASSAPGVEAFF. The chain links TRBV3-1 (or the pseudogene TRBV3-2) to TRBJ1-1; possibly TRBD1 for D (6 bases). Trimming stripped 5 bases from V and 7 bases from J, with 11 bases between. Germline CDR1 is LGHDT and CDR2 is YNNKEL (reference sequence). This CDR3 is 12 amino acids long.